What follows are 24 T cell receptor beta chains derived from one specimen sequenced in a study of blood T cell repertoires in COVID-19. TCRdb's table, derived via immunoSEQ multiplex PCR, lists solely in-frame clones and lacks some. The repertoire consists of about 140,000 clones, with around 83% occurring once and the leading ten covering 7.5% to 8.5%. Source material: peripheral blood. The source is an older woman with acute or convalescent COVID-19.

This chain uses TRBV6-6 with TRBJ2-7; 11 bases line up with TRBD2. The J segment lost 6 bases and the V segment lost 6 bases, leaving 7 bases of the junction unmatched. Germline V gene data show CDR1 as MNHNY and CDR2 as SVGAGI (reference sequence). This CDR3 region has 14 residues. Written as DNA, the CDR3 is TGTGCCAGCAGACTTAGCGGGGGGGCCGGCGAGCAGTACTTC. Protein product: CASRLSGGAGEQYF.

This chain joins TRBV10-1 and TRBJ1-6, with 9 bases aligning to TRBD1. Germline lookup yields CDR1 WNHNN and CDR2 SYGVQD (reference sequence). The CDR3 consists of 14 residues. V was clipped by 5 bases and J by 7 bases; unmatched bases: 3. Here the CDR3 DNA reads TGCGCCAGCAGTCCGGGACAGGGAAATTCACCCCTCCACTTT. Translation gives CASSPGQGNSPLHF.

This clone was counted only a few times. The chain carries TRBV19 and TRBJ2-1, with 7 bases aligning to TRBD2. The CDR3 length is 16 residues. Germline CDR1 reads LNHDA; CDR2 reads SQIVND (reference sequence). V was clipped by 1 base and J by 5 bases; unmatched bases: 8. CDR3 in amino acids: CASSIGGSRGDNEQFF. Here the CDR3 DNA reads TGTGCCAGTAGTATAGGTGGGTCCCGGGGGGACAATGAGCAGTTCTTC.

The V gene is TRBV19, the J gene TRBJ2-2; D is ambiguous. This CDR3 region has 14 residues. The germline V and J ends were trimmed by 4 bases and 0 bases, with 6 bases remaining between them. The germline gives CDR1 LNHDA, CDR2 SQIVND (reference sequence). The chain's CDR3 is CASSTRPNTGELFF. The CDR3, as DNA: TGTGCCAGTAGTACGCGCCCGAACACCGGGGAGCTGTTTTTT.

This rearrangement joins TRBV19 to TRBJ1-1; 9 bases agree with TRBD1. This CDR3 region has 12 residues. Unmatched junction bases numbered 4, after V lost 8 bases and J lost 6 bases. Germline-derived CDR1 and CDR2 are LNHDA and SQIVND (reference sequence). The CDR3 DNA follows: TGTGCCAGTGGACAGGGGATCGCTGAAGCTTTCTTT. Its translation: CASGQGIAEAFF.

V is TRBV11-2 and J is TRBJ1-2, with D possibly TRBD1 on 6 matching bases. CDR1 SGHAT and CDR2 FQNNGV come from the germline V gene. The CDR3 is made up of 13 amino acids. The V end lost 5 bases, the J end lost 8 bases, and 15 bases lay between the germline ends. In nucleotides, the CDR3 is TGTGCCAGCAGCCCCGGGACAAGCAGGGGCTACACCTTC. It is translated as CASSPGTSRGYTF.

The gene calls are TRBV5-6 and TRBJ2-7, with 10 bases identical to TRBD1. Germline V gene sequence: CDR1 SGHDT, CDR2 YYEEEE. Trimming took 0 bases from V and 5 from J; bases not matched to a gene: 8. The CDR3 runs to 16 residues. CDR3 nucleotides: TGTGCCAGCAGCTTGGATGAGACAGGGGGCTTACACGAGCAGTACTTC. It translates to CASSLDETGGLHEQYF.

Note on this clone: The sample holds other DNA sequences that translate to the same CDR3. The gene calls are TRBV24-1 and TRBJ1-5, with 10 positions matching TRBD1. Germline V gene data show CDR1 as KGHDR and CDR2 as SFDVKD. This CDR3 contains 15 residues. J was trimmed by 5 bases and V by 2 bases; bases with no gene match: 2. CDR3 sequence: CATSDSGQGDQPQHF. The CDR3 DNA is TGTGCCACCAGTGATTCAGGACAGGGGGATCAGCCCCAGCATTTT.

This clone was observed a handful of times. This sequence joins TRBV7-2 and TRBJ2-7, with 8 bases that match TRBD1. Germline CDR1 SGHTA, CDR2 FQGNSA. The CDR3 is made up of 12 amino acids. After removal of 5 bases from V and 12 bases from J, the junction contained 9 bases not matched to a gene. The CDR3 loop reads CASSARTGTLYF. CDR3 sequence (DNA): TGTGCCAGCAGCGCGCGGACAGGGACACTGTACTTC.

This clone occurred once. The chain links TRBV25-1 to TRBJ2-3, with a tentative D call TRBD1 (6 bases). V was pared by 3 bases and J by 0 bases, with 10 bases between. The germline V gene has CDR1 MGHDK and CDR2 SYGVNS. The CDR3 runs 15 residues. CDR3 in amino acids: CASSDPGTSTDTQYF. In nucleotides, the CDR3 is TGTGCCAGCAGTGACCCAGGGACAAGCACAGATACGCAGTATTTT.

CDR3 sequence reads: CASSGSGGKNEQFF. CDR3 sequence (DNA): TGTGCCAGCAGTGGTAGCGGGGGGAAAAATGAGCAGTTCTTC. The chain is built from TRBV6-4 and TRBJ2-1; TRBD2 matches at 10 bases. V was clipped by 4 bases and J by 7 bases; unmatched bases: 4. Germline assignment: CDR1 MRHNA and CDR2 SNTAGT. This CDR3 spans 14 amino acids.

This chain links TRBV6-5 with TRBJ1-2; the D gene is possibly TRBD1 (5 bases). Germline V CDR1 and CDR2: MNHEY, SVGAGI. This CDR3 contains 14 residues. Trimming took off 0 bases at V and 5 bases at J, with 10 bases between the two ends. CDR3 loop: CASSYSRGGYGYTF. The CDR3 DNA is TGTGCCAGCAGTTACTCTCGGGGGGGTTATGGCTACACCTTC.

The V and J genes are TRBV7-2 and TRBJ1-1, with 9 bases fitting TRBD1. After removal of 2 bases from V and 4 bases from J, the junction contained 2 bases not matched to a gene. Per the germline V gene, CDR1 is SGHTA and CDR2 is FQGNSA. The CDR3 length is 14 residues. Here the CDR3 reads CASSLRDRVTEAFF. In DNA, the CDR3 is TGTGCCAGCAGCTTAAGGGACAGGGTCACTGAAGCTTTCTTT.

The V and J genes are TRBV18 and TRBJ2-4; possibly TRBD1 for D (5 bases). The germline gives CDR1 KGHSH, CDR2 LQKENI. CDR3 length equals 17 residues. Deletions cut 0 bases from V and 0 bases from J, with 12 bases between. CDR3 in DNA: TGTGCCAGCTCACCACCCGGACACCCGATAGCCAAAAACATTCAGTACTTC. Translating gives CASSPPGHPIAKNIQYF. Filled out from reference TRBV18 and TRBJ2-4, the complete variable domain reads NAGVMQNPRHLVRRRGQEARLRCSPMKGHSHVYWYRQLPEEGLKFMVYLQKENIIDESGMPKERFSAEFPKEGPSILRIQQVVRGDSAAYFCASSPPGHPIAKNIQYFGAGTRLSVL.

CDR3 coding DNA: TGTGCCAGCAGCCAAAATACAGGTCCCGGGACTGAAGCTTTCTTT. Amino acid sequence: CASSQNTGPGTEAFF. The J gene is TRBJ1-1, the V gene TRBV3-1 (or the pseudogene TRBV3-2); a possible D gene is TRBD1 (5 bases). The V end was cut by 2 bases, the J end by 5 bases, with 15 bases between. Germline V lookup: CDR1 LGHDT, CDR2 YNNKEL (reference sequence). The CDR3 covers 15 residues.

The chain has TRBV5-3 and TRBJ2-1, with D possibly matching TRBD1 (6 bases). TRBV5-3 is classed as an ORF, of uncertain function. V lost 0 bases, J lost 5 bases, and 18 bases lay in between. The CDR3 extends over 17 amino acids. CDR3 coding DNA: TGTGCCAGAAGCTTGGTAGGTAGGGGGAGCAGGAACAATGAGCAGTTCTTC. It specifies CARSLVGRGSRNNEQFF.

The V and J genes are TRBV28 and TRBJ1-1, with D unresolved. Per germline, CDR1 MDHEN and CDR2 SYDVKM. This CDR3 contains 13 residues. Trimming cost V 0 bases and J 9 bases, with 11 bases left between them. The CDR3 reads CASSLWGRVQAFF. CDR3 nucleotide sequence: TGTGCCAGCAGTTTATGGGGGAGGGTTCAAGCTTTCTTT.

This clone came up once. The chain links TRBV4-2 to TRBJ2-3, with a weak D call TRBD2 (5 bases). Germline values: CDR1 LGHNA, CDR2 YNFKEQ. This CDR3 spans 15 amino acids. The V end was cut by 4 bases, the J end by 8 bases, with 19 bases between. In DNA form, the CDR3 reads TGTGCCAGCAGCCCCCGACGGGATTTAACCGGTACGCAGTATTTT. Protein product: CASSPRRDLTGTQYF.

The chain joins TRBV10-3 to TRBJ1-2, with 8 bases fitting TRBD1. Looked up from germline, CDR1 is ENHRY and CDR2 is SYGVKD. The CDR3 sequence is 14 residues long. V was clipped by 6 bases and J by 2 bases; unmatched bases: 5. The DNA of the CDR3 is TGTGCCATCAGGGACGACAGGGGAAACTATGGCTACACCTTC. As protein: CAIRDDRGNYGYTF.

The V gene is TRBV18, the J gene TRBJ1-1; D is undetermined. Germline values: CDR1 KGHSH, CDR2 LQKENI. The CDR3 sequence is 15 residues long. The V end was cut by 3 bases, the J end by 4 bases, with 15 bases between. This chain's CDR3 is CASSPAATRGTEAFF. The CDR3 DNA is TGTGCCAGCTCACCCGCGGCCACCCGGGGCACTGAAGCTTTCTTT.

V and J are TRBV7-8 and TRBJ1-3; TRBD1 might be the D (6 bases). Germline lookup yields CDR1 SGHVS and CDR2 FQNEAQ. V was trimmed by 4 bases and J by 1 base, leaving 8 bases between them. The CDR3 is 14 amino acids. The DNA for the CDR3 is TGTGCCAGCAGCTATGGGACATCTGGAAACACCATATATTTT. Its translation is CASSYGTSGNTIYF.

J is TRBJ2-2 and V is TRBV5-4, with 7 bases matching TRBD1. The J segment lost 4 bases and the V segment lost 0 bases, leaving 6 bases of the junction unmatched. This CDR3 region has 16 residues. The germline V gene has CDR1 SGHNT and CDR2 YYREEE (reference sequence). This CDR3 reads CASSLGQGVSTGELFF. The CDR3 nucleotides are TGTGCCAGCAGCTTGGGACAGGGTGTTAGCACCGGGGAGCTGTTTTTT.

This chain connects TRBV25-1 to TRBJ2-1, with 9 bases fitting TRBD1. After removal of 8 bases from V and 2 bases from J, the junction contained 13 bases not matched to a gene. Germline V lookup: CDR1 MGHDK, CDR2 SYGVNS. CDR3 length equals 17 residues. The CDR3 reads CASHGQGSPPTYNEQFF. The CDR3 DNA reads TGTGCCAGCCACGGACAGGGGTCTCCCCCTACCTACAATGAGCAGTTCTTC.

On this clone: Relative to the germline gene, one junction end is altered; a read error may explain this. The chain joins TRBV4-3 to TRBJ2-1; TRBD2 matches at 12 bases. CDR1 is LGHNA, CDR2 YSLEER, per germline. The CDR3 runs to 14 residues. The CDR3 DNA reads TGCGCCAGCAGCCAAGTGACTAGCGGGGGTCCGGTGCTCTTC. Translation: CASSQVTSGGPVLF.